What follows are 14 T cell receptor beta chains derived from one specimen sequenced in a study of shared clonotypes between healthy human individuals. Here immunoSEQ multiplex PCR was the method, and the copy in TCRdb shows in-frame clones only, minus some. The table shows about 1.1 million clones, with about four fifths occurring only once. The sequenced sample was memory CD4+ T cells from PBMCs. Subset: CD45RA-negative fraction. The receptors were gathered from a man between 18 and 29 years old in good health. Some clones in this sample may be carry-over from other donors' samples.

This clone was recorded once. CDR3 in amino acids: CASSLGFSNEQFF. CDR3 coding DNA: TGTGCCAGCAGCTTGGGGTTTAGTAATGAGCAGTTCTTC. V is TRBV5-6 and J is TRBJ2-1; D is unresolved. Germline CDR1 reads SGHDT; CDR2 reads YYEEEE. Trimming shortened V by 0 bases and J by 7 bases, and 8 bases separated the two germline ends. The CDR3 runs to 13 residues.

The sample holds one count of this clone. This sample also contains other DNA sequences that code for the same CDR3. The chain links TRBV2 to TRBJ2-7; 8 bases are a match to TRBD2. Trimming cost V 6 bases and J 2 bases; bases outside gene matches: 0. The CDR3 totals 12 residues. CDR1 and CDR2 (germline): SNHLY, FYNNEI. CDR3 nucleotides: TGTGCCAGCAGAGCGGGGGCCTACGAGCAGTACTTC. Translating gives CASRAGAYEQYF.

The chain combines TRBV28 with TRBJ1-6; D is unclear. Per the germline V gene, CDR1 is MDHEN and CDR2 is SYDVKM. The V end lost 6 bases, the J end lost 10 bases, and 16 bases lay between the germline ends. This CDR3 region has 14 residues. The CDR3 DNA reads TGTGCCAGCAGACTGCCCGGGGAGTGGTCACCCCTCCACTTT. Translated, it gives CASRLPGEWSPLHF.

V is TRBV30 and J is TRBJ2-7; D is uncertain. The CDR3 runs to 16 residues. V lost 2 bases to trimming and J lost 5 bases, with 22 bases between them. The germline gives CDR1 GTSNPN, CDR2 SVGIG (reference sequence). CDR3 amino acids: CAWSHLPPGPPNEQYF. CDR3 DNA sequence: TGTGCCTGGAGTCATTTACCCCCCGGGCCCCCAAACGAGCAGTACTTC.

This chain uses TRBV18 with TRBJ1-1; no definite D call. The V gene's germline CDR1 is KGHSH and CDR2 LQKENI. The CDR3 sequence is 13 residues long. The V end lost 2 bases, the J end lost 1 base, and 5 bases lay between the germline ends. The CDR3 coding sequence is TGTGCCAGCTCACCAGTCCCGAACACTGAAGCTTTCTTT. Its translation: CASSPVPNTEAFF.

The chain links TRBV4-2 to TRBJ1-4; 7 positions agree with TRBD1. The CDR3 is 16 residues long. Unmatched junction bases numbered 11, after V lost 2 bases and J lost 8 bases. Germline V gene data show CDR1 as LGHNA and CDR2 as YNFKEQ. The CDR3 spells CASSQQQGTVGEKLFF. CDR3 in DNA: TGTGCCAGCAGCCAACAACAGGGGACAGTCGGGGAAAAACTGTTTTTT.

The chain uses TRBV29-1 and TRBJ2-5; D possibly uses TRBD1 or TRBD2 (5 bases each). This CDR3 contains 12 residues. Germline CDR1 and CDR2: SQVTM and ANQGSEA. V lost 6 bases, J lost 1 base, and 9 bases lay in between. This CDR3 is CSVPGTQETQYF. The CDR3 DNA follows: TGCAGCGTACCCGGGACCCAAGAGACCCAGTACTTC.

As to this clone: Since a much larger clone is just one base distant, this may be a read error. In nucleotides, the CDR3 is TGTGCCAGCAGTGATCAACAGGGAAAAGCTTTCTTT. Its protein product is CASSDQQGKAFF. The V gene is TRBV7-3, the J gene TRBJ1-1, with D possibly TRBD1 on 6 matching bases. The germline V and J ends were trimmed by 6 bases and 9 bases, with 14 bases remaining between them. CDR1 and CDR2 from the germline V gene are SGHTA and FQGTGA. The CDR3 extends over 12 amino acids.

This chain links TRBV19 with TRBJ1-5, with D possibly matching TRBD1 (5 bases). Germline assignment: CDR1 LNHDA and CDR2 SQIVND (reference sequence). There are 17 residues in the CDR3. V was shortened by 0 bases and J by 6 bases, with 18 bases between the two germline ends. CDR3 residues: CASSIDRARAVGQPQHF. CDR3 sequence (DNA): TGTGCCAGTAGTATAGATCGTGCCAGGGCGGTGGGTCAGCCCCAGCATTTT.

The chain uses TRBV6-6 and TRBJ1-2; 8 nucleotides align to TRBD1. Germline loops: CDR1 MNHNY, CDR2 SVGAGI (reference sequence). The CDR3 is 14 residues long. With V trimmed by 6 bases and J by 4 bases, 7 bases remained unmatched. CDR3: CASSQGAQGYGYTF. CDR3 DNA sequence: TGTGCCAGCAGCCAGGGGGCGCAAGGCTATGGCTACACCTTC.

This clone appeared a few times. The rearrangement uses TRBV14 and TRBJ2-1; 8 bases are a match to TRBD2. The CDR3 covers 14 residues. CDR1 and CDR2 (germline): SGHDN, FVKESK. Trimming took 1 base from V and 10 from J; bases not matched to a gene: 6. The CDR3 here is CASSQVGGRNEQFF. Here the CDR3 DNA reads TGTGCCAGCAGCCAAGTCGGCGGGAGGAACGAGCAGTTCTTC.

Written as DNA, the CDR3 is TGTGCCAGCAGTTACTCCTTAAGGAAGGACACCGGGGAGCTGTTTTTT. This translates into CASSYSLRKDTGELFF. The chain couples TRBV6-5 to TRBJ2-2, with unresolved D. Germline V gene lookup returns CDR1 MNHEY and CDR2 SVGAGI. Trimming removed 0 bases from V and 3 bases from J, with 11 bases in between. The CDR3 runs 16 residues.

The DNA of the CDR3 is TGCAGCGGAGGGGTCACCGGGGAGCTGTTTTTT. Protein: CSGGVTGELFF. The genes are TRBV29-1 and TRBJ2-2, with D perhaps TRBD1 or TRBD2 (5 bases each). Per the germline V gene, CDR1 is SQVTM and CDR2 is ANQGSEA. The CDR3 spans 11 residues. The V end was cut by 7 bases, the J end by 4 bases, with 7 bases between.

The chain links TRBV4-2 to TRBJ2-2; D is uncertain. V lost 4 bases, J lost 5 bases, and 8 bases lay in between. Germline CDR1 and CDR2: LGHNA and YNFKEQ. The CDR3 is 13 amino acids. The CDR3: CASSPQLTGELFF. The CDR3 DNA is TGTGCCAGCAGCCCACAATTGACCGGGGAGCTGTTTTTT.